The rows below give T cell receptor beta chains drawn from one sample of a study of blood T cells in healthy people across ages. From the 5' RACE reads, TCRdb called clonotypes with MiXCR, one entry per CDR3 protein. The profile covers 600,000 to 850,000 distinct CDR3 sequences, with 35% to 45% appearing a single time and less than 25% taken by the ten largest. The specimen was blood. All receptors derive from a woman aged 55-75 years in good health. Both conserved end residues are part of each CDR3. Each record gives: J gene, D gene, clone size, V gene, CDR3 DNA, CDR3 protein. The D gene is left open where the match is weak. Size values are once, few and many counts, or a class for expanded clones, and some rows have none.

j_gene: TRBJ2-7
d_gene: -
abundance: few
v_gene: TRBV7-2
CDR3nt: TGTGCCAGCAGATTGGGGGGATCCTACGAGCAGTACTTC
CDR3aa: CASRLGGSYEQYF

j_gene: TRBJ2-1
d_gene: -
abundance: -
v_gene: TRBV29-1
CDR3nt: TGCAGCGTTTCCTTTCAGGCCCTAGGGAATGAGCAGTTCTTC
CDR3aa: CSVSFQALGNEQFF

j_gene: TRBJ2-6
d_gene: TRBD1
abundance: -
v_gene: TRBV10-3
CDR3nt: TGTGCCATCAGTGAGCCGGGACAGAAGGCTTCTGGGGCCAACGTCCTGACTTTC
CDR3aa: CAISEPGQKASGANVLTF

j_gene: TRBJ2-7
d_gene: -
abundance: -
v_gene: TRBV20-1
CDR3nt: TGCTGTGCTAAGAGTAGCGGAACCTACGAGCAGTACTTC
CDR3aa: CCAKSSGTYEQYF

j_gene: TRBJ1-5
d_gene: -
abundance: few
v_gene: TRBV7-3
CDR3nt: TGTGCCAGCAGCTTACAGCCAGAGCAGCCCCAGCATTTT
CDR3aa: CASSLQPEQPQHF

j_gene: TRBJ2-1
d_gene: TRBD2
abundance: many
v_gene: TRBV9
CDR3nt: TGTGCCAGCAGCCCTCGGGAGGGCTCCTACAATGAGCAGTTCTTC
CDR3aa: CASSPREGSYNEQFF

j_gene: TRBJ2-5
d_gene: TRBD2
abundance: few
v_gene: TRBV12-3/TRBV12-4
CDR3nt: TGTGCCAGCAGGGGAATTGGGGACGGACTAGCTGAGGAGACCCAGTACTTC
CDR3aa: CASRGIGDGLAEETQYF

j_gene: TRBJ2-1
d_gene: -
abundance: -
v_gene: TRBV12-3/TRBV12-4
CDR3nt: TGTGCCAGCAGTTTAGAGCGGGCCTGGGGCAATGAGCAGTTCTTC
CDR3aa: CASSLERAWGNEQFF

j_gene: TRBJ2-3
d_gene: TRBD2
abundance: -
v_gene: TRBV20-1
CDR3nt: TGCAGTGCTCCTATAGCGGGAGTAGCAGATACGCAGTATTTT
CDR3aa: CSAPIAGVADTQYF

j_gene: TRBJ2-1
d_gene: TRBD1
abundance: few
v_gene: TRBV6-4
CDR3nt: TGTGCCAGCAGTCGACAGGGGGGCAATGAGCAGTTCTTC
CDR3aa: CASSRQGGNEQFF

j_gene: TRBJ2-7
d_gene: TRBD2
abundance: once
v_gene: TRBV3-1
CDR3nt: TGTGCCAGCAGCCTTGTGGCTAGCGGGTACAATGAGCAGTACTTC
CDR3aa: CASSLVASGYNEQYF

j_gene: TRBJ2-1
d_gene: -
abundance: -
v_gene: TRBV6-6
CDR3nt: TGTGCCAGCAGTGACTTGGCATCCTACAATGAGCAGTTCTTC
CDR3aa: CASSDLASYNEQFF

j_gene: TRBJ2-3
d_gene: TRBD2
abundance: -
v_gene: TRBV7-3
CDR3nt: TGTGCCAGCAGCGTAGCGGGGGGGGTAGATACGCAGTATTTT
CDR3aa: CASSVAGGVDTQYF